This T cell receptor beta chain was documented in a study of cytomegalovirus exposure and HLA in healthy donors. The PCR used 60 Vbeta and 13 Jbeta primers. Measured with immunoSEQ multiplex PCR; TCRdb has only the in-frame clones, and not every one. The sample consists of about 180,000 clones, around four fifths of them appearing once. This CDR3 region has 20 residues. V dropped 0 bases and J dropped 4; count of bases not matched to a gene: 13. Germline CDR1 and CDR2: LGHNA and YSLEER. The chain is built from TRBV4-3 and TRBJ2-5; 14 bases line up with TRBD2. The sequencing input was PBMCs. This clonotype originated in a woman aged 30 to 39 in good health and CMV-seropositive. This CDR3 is CASSQEPGLAGEEGGETQYF. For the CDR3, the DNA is TGCGCCAGCAGCCAAGAACCGGGACTAGCGGGAGAAGAGGGTGGAGAGACCCAGTACTTC.